The 7 T cell receptor beta chains in this list originate from one sample, sequenced in a study of response to subunit inactivated influenza vaccine. MiXCR, run by TCRdb on the RT-PCR reads, gives a single entry per CDR3 protein. The sample comprises a few hundred thousand distinct CDR3 sequences, 12% to 15% of which are singletons, and approximately 10% rests with the top ten. Sequenced material: PBMCs from blood, taken about 12 days after vaccination. The origin of the receptors is a man aged 50 or older who received an inactivated influenza vaccine.

The chain combines TRBV20-1 with TRBJ2-1; D is perhaps TRBD1 (7 bases). Germline values: CDR1 DFQATT, CDR2 SNEGSKA (reference sequence). The CDR3 covers 15 residues. V gave up 0 bases and J gave up 9 bases, with 18 bases separating them. CDR3 loop: CSARDRGIGDFEQFF. The CDR3 DNA sequence: TGCAGTGCTAGAGACAGGGGGATAGGGGACTTTGAGCAGTTCTTC.

The chain recombines TRBV20-1 with TRBJ1-4; D call uncertain. Germline-derived CDR1 and CDR2 are DFQATT and SNEGSKA (reference sequence). V lost 0 bases, J lost 3 bases, and 8 bases lay in between. The CDR3 loop spans 14 amino acids. CDR3 residues: CSARDIQANEKLFF. Here the CDR3 DNA reads TGCAGTGCTAGAGATATTCAGGCTAATGAAAAACTGTTTTTT.

This clonotype came up a few times. J is TRBJ2-3 and V is TRBV14; the D gene could be TRBD1 or TRBD2 (5 bases each). Germline V gives CDR1 SGHDN, CDR2 FVKESK. The CDR3 runs to 15 residues. V gave up 3 bases and J gave up 5 bases, with 15 bases separating them. CDR3 in DNA: TGTGCCAGCAGCCACTCTCCGGGGCAGGGAGATACGCAGTATTTT. Translation: CASSHSPGQGDTQYF.

This clonotype was observed many times. The chain couples TRBV6-2 or TRBV6-3 to TRBJ2-7; 8 bases map to TRBD2. The CDR3 has 19 residues. V shed 7 bases and J 2 bases; nucleotides not matched to a gene: 22. CDR1 is MNHEY and CDR2 is SVGEGT in the germline V gene. The CDR3 sequence is CASTGWTRRSGRGTYEQYF. CDR3 coding DNA: TGTGCCAGCACTGGGTGGACGAGAAGAAGCGGGAGAGGCACCTACGAGCAGTACTTC.

V and J are TRBV5-5 and TRBJ2-1, with 7 bases lining up with TRBD2. The CDR3 is made up of 15 amino acids. With V trimmed by 1 base and J by 10 bases, 11 bases remained unmatched. CDR1 is SGHKS and CDR2 is YYEKEE in the germline V gene (reference sequence). The DNA of the CDR3 is TGTGCCAGCAGCTTGAACCATGGGGCGGGAGCAGAGCAGTTCTTC. Encoded protein: CASSLNHGAGAEQFF.

This sequence joins TRBV20-1 and TRBJ2-1, with 7 positions matching TRBD2. Germline assignment: CDR1 DFQATT and CDR2 SNEGSKA (reference sequence). Trimming at V came to 0 bases and at J to 1 base, leaving 3 bases not matched to a gene. CDR3 length equals 15 residues. CDR3 in DNA: TGCAGTGCTAGAGATCAAGCGGGGTCCTACAATGAGCAGTTCTTC. This translates into CSARDQAGSYNEQFF.

In this sample, this clonotype turned up many times. The chain is built from TRBV12-3 or TRBV12-4 and TRBJ2-7; tentatively, D is TRBD1 (6 bases). The CDR3 is 14 residues long. Between the trimmed V and J ends, which lost 6 bases and 0 bases, there was a span of 12 bases. In DNA form, the CDR3 reads TGTGCCAGCAGACGACAGGCCCTCTCCTACGAGCAGTACTTC. Amino acids: CASRRQALSYEQYF.